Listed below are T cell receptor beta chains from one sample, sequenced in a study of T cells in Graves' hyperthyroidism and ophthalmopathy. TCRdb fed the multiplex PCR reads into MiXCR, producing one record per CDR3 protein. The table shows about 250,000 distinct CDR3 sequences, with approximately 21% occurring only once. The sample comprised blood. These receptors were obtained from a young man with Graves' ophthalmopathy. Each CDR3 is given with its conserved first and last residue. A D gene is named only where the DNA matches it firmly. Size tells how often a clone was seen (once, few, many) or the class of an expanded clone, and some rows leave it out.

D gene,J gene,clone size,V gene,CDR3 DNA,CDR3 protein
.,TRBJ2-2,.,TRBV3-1,TGTGCCAGCAGCTATGGCGGGACCGGGGAGCTGTTTTTT,CASSYGGTGELFF
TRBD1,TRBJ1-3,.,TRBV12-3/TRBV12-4,TGTGCCAGCAGCGCCGGACAGGCCTCTGGAAACACCATATATTTT,CASSAGQASGNTIYF
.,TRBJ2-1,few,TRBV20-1,TGCAGTGCCGCGCCGGGCAGGGATAGGAACAATGAGCAGTTCTTC,CSAAPGRDRNNEQFF
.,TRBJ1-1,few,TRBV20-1,TGCAGTGCTAGGGCCCCCTCTAGTACTGAAGCTTTCTTT,CSARAPSSTEAFF
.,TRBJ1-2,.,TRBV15,TGTGCCACCAGCAGGACAGGCGATGGCTACACCTTC,CATSRTGDGYTF
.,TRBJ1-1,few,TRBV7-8,TGTGCCAGCAGCCCCACGGGATTCTTGAGCACTGAAGCTTTCTTT,CASSPTGFLSTEAFF
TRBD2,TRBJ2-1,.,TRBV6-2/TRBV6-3,TGTGCCAGCACCTTGATATTAGGACTAGCGGGAGAGGGCAATGAGCAGTTCTTC,CASTLILGLAGEGNEQFF
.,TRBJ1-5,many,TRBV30,TGTGCCTGGAGTGTACATAGCAATCAGCCCCAGCATTTT,CAWSVHSNQPQHF
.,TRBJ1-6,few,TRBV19,TGTGCCAGTAGCATTACAGGGATGAATTCACCCCTCCACTTT,CASSITGMNSPLHF
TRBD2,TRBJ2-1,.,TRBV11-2,TGTGCCAGCAGCCCCCGGGGGGGGGGTTTCGGGTACAATGAGCAGTTCTTC,CASSPRGGGFGYNEQFF
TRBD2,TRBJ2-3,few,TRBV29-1,TGCAGCGTTGAGACTAGCGGATACACAGATACGCAGTATTTT,CSVETSGYTDTQYF
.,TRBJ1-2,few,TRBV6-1,TGTGCCAGCAGGTTAGGGTCTCTTGTCGGTGGCTACACCTTC,CASRLGSLVGGYTF
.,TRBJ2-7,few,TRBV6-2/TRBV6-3,TGTGCCAGCAGCCGAGACCCCCAGCAGGGCGAGCAGTACTTC,CASSRDPQQGEQYF
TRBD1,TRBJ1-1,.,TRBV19,TGTGCCAGTATGGGCAGGGGGCGCAACACTGAAGCTTTCTTT,CASMGRGRNTEAFF
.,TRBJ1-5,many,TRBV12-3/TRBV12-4,TGTGCCAGCAGCCCAGGTGGGAGGGGTGTAAGCAATCAGCCCCAGCATTTT,CASSPGGRGVSNQPQHF
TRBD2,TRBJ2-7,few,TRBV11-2,TGTGCCAGCAGCACCGTAGCGGGAGGGGGATACGAGCAGTACTTC,CASSTVAGGGYEQYF
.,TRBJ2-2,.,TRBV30,TGTGCCTGGAACGAAGGATCTCACGCCGGGGAGCTGTTTTTT,CAWNEGSHAGELFF
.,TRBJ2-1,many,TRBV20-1,TGCAGTGCGACAGCGGTTAGCTCCTACAATGAGCAGTTCTTC,CSATAVSSYNEQFF
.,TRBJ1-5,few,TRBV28,TGTGCCAGCATTTCTTCCGGGGTAAGCAATCAGCCCCAGCATTTT,CASISSGVSNQPQHF
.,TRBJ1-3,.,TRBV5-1,TGCGCCAGCAGCTTGGCCTCTTGGGGGTCGGACACCATATATTTT,CASSLASWGSDTIYF
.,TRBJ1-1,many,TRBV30,TGTGCCTGGAGTGCCCCTAGTTGGCAGGCGGCTGAAGCTTTCTTT,CAWSAPSWQAAEAFF
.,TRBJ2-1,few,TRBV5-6,TGTGCCAGCAGCCGGGGTTGGGATCCCAATGAGCAGTTCTTC,CASSRGWDPNEQFF
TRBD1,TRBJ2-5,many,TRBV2,TGTGCCAGCAGACAGGGGGAGACCCAGTACTTC,CASRQGETQYF
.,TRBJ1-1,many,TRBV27,TGTGCCAGCAGTTCCCGCACCGACAGGCGGGGCACTGAAGCTTTCTTT,CASSSRTDRRGTEAFF
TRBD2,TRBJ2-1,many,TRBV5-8,TGTGCCAGCAGACACGGGGGGGGGGCAGGAACCTACAATGAGCAGTTCTTC,CASRHGGGAGTYNEQFF
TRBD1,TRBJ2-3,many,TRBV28,TGTGCCAGCAGTTTAGGGTCACAGGGGTCAACAGATACGCAGTATTTT,CASSLGSQGSTDTQYF
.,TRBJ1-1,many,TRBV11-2,TGTGCCAGCAGCCCAACAAACCGCCAGAACACTGAAGCTTTCTTT,CASSPTNRQNTEAFF
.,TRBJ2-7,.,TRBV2,TGTGCCAGCAGTTTAGGGCAGGGGAGTACCTGCGAGCAGTACTTC,CASSLGQGSTCEQYF
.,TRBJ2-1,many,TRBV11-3,TGTGCCAGCGGAACCCCGGGGGATGAGCAGTTCTTC,CASGTPGDEQFF
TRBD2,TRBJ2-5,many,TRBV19,TGTGCCAGTAGCCTCGGGATAGCGGGAGTAGAGACCCAGTACTTC,CASSLGIAGVETQYF
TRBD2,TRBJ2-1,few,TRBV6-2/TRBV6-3,TGTGCCAGCAGCACAAGCGGGAGTGGTCGTAATGAGCAGTTCTTC,CASSTSGSGRNEQFF
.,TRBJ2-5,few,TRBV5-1,TGCGCCAGCAGCTTGGACAGGGCCCTCCAAGAGACCCAGTACTTC,CASSLDRALQETQYF
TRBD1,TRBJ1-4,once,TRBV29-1,TGCAGCGTTCGAGACAGGGTGGATGAAAAACTGTTTTTT,CSVRDRVDEKLFF
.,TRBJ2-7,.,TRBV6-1,TGTGCCAGCAGTGTCTTTCGGGGACTCTACGAGCAGTACTTC,CASSVFRGLYEQYF
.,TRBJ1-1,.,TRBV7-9,TGTGCCAGCAGCTTAGTATGGGTGGCGACGGTGAACACTGAAGCTTTCTTT,CASSLVWVATVNTEAFF
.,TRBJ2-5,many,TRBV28,TGTGCCAGCAGTTCCTTAGCGGCGAGCAGGGAGACCCAGTACTTC,CASSSLAASRETQYF
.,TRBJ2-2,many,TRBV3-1,TGTGCCAGCAGCCCACTGGCTGGGTACACCGGGGAGCTGTTTTTT,CASSPLAGYTGELFF
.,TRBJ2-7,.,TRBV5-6,TGTGCCAGCAGCTCCCCCCCACAGCGGGTTCCCTACGAGCAGTACTTC,CASSSPPQRVPYEQYF
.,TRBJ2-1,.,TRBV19,TGTGCCAGTAGGTTGGGTAGCTCCTACAATGAGCAGTTCTTC,CASRLGSSYNEQFF
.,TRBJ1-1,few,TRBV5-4,TGTGCCAGCAGCGCCGCCGGGACTCTAAACACTGAAGCTTTCTTT,CASSAAGTLNTEAFF